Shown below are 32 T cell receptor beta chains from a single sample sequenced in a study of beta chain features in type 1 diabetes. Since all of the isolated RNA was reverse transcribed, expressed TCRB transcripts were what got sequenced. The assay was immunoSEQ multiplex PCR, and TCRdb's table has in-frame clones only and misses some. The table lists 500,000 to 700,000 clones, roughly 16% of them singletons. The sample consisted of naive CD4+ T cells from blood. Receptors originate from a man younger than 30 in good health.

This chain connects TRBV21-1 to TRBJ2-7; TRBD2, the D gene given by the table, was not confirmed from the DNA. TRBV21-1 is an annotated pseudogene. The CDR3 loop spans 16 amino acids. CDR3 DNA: TGTGCCAGCAGTCTCTGTGTCGGGAGTCCCTCCTACGAGCAGTACTTC. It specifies CASSLCVGSPSYEQYF.

The CDR3 DNA sequence: TGTGCCAGCAGCTTAGTAGTTACAGGGGGCGCGAGGGAGACCCAGTACTTC. It yields the protein CASSLVVTGGARETQYF. V usage is TRBV7-2 and J usage is TRBJ2-5; 9 bases are shared with TRBD1. The V gene end was trimmed by 1 base and the J gene end by 5 bases; junction bases not matched to a gene: 11. The CDR3 covers 17 residues. Germline values: CDR1 SGHTA, CDR2 FQGNSA.

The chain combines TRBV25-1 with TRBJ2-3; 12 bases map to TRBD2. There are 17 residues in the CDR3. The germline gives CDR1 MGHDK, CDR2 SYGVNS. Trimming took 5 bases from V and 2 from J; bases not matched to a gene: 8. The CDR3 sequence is CASSKLGLAGHTDTQYF. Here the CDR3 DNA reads TGTGCCAGCAGTAAGCTAGGACTAGCGGGGCACACAGATACGCAGTATTTT.

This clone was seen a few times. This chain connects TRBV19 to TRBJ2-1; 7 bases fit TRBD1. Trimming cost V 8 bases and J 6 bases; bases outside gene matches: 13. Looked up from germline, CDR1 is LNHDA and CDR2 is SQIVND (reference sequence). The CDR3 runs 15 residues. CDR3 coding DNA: TGTGCCAGTGCCCGCCGGGACAGTGTGGCCAATGAGCAGTTCTTC. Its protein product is CASARRDSVANEQFF.

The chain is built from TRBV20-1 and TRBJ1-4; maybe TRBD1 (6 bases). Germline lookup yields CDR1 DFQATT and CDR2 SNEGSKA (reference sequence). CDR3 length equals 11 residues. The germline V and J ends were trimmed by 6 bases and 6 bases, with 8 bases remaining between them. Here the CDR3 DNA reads TGCAGTGCCCGGACAGATGAAAAACTGTTTTTT. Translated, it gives CSARTDEKLFF.

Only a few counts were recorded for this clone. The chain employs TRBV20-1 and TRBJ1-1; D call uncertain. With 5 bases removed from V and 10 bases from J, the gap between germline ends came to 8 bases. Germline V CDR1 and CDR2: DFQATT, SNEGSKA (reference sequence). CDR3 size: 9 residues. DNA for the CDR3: TGCAGTGCTGGGAGCGTAGCTTTCTTT. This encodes CSAGSVAFF.

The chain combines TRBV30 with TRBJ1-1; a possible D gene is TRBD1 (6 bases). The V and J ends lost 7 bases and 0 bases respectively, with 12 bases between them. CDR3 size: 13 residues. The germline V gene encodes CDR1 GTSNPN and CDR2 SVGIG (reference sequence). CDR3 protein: CAFRRGVNTEAFF. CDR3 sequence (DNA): TGTGCCTTCCGAAGGGGGGTGAACACTGAAGCTTTCTTT.

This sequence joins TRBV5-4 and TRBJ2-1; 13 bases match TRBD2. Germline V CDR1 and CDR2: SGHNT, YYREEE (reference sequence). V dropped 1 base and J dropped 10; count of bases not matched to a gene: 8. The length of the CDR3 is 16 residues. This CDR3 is CASSLLLAGGRKEQFF. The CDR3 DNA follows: TGTGCCAGCAGCTTGTTACTAGCGGGAGGGCGGAAAGAGCAGTTCTTC.

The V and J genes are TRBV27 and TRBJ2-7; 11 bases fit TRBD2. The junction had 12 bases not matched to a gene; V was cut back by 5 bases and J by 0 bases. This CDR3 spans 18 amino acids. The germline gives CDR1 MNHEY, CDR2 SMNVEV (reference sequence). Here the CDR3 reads CASSPLGLAGGHSYEQYF. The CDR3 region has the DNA TGTGCCAGCAGTCCCTTGGGGCTAGCGGGGGGTCACTCCTACGAGCAGTACTTC.

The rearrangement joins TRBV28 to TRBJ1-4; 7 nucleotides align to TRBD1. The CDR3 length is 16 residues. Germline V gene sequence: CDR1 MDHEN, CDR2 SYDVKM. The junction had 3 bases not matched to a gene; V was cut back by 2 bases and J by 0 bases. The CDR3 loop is CASSLAGQTTNEKLFF. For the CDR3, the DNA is TGTGCCAGCAGTTTAGCGGGACAGACAACTAATGAAAAACTGTTTTTT.

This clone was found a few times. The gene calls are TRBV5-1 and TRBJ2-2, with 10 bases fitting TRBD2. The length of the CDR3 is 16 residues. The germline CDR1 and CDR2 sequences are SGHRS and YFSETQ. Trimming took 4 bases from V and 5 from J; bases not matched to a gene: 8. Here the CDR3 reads CASSGGTSERTGELFF. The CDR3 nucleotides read TGCGCCAGCAGCGGAGGGACTAGCGAACGAACCGGGGAGCTGTTTTTT.

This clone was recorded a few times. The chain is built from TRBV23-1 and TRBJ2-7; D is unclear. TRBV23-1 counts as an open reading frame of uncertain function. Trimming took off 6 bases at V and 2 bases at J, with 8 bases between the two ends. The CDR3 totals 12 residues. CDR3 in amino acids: CASSPEPYEQYF. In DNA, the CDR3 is TGCGCCAGCAGCCCTGAACCCTACGAGCAGTACTTC.

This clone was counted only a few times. The CDR3 nucleotides read TGTGCCAGCATGCCCCCTTATGGAAATCAGCCCCAGCATTTT. It codes for CASMPPYGNQPQHF. The chain joins TRBV4-2 to TRBJ1-5; D call uncertain. Per germline, CDR1 LGHNA and CDR2 YNFKEQ. The CDR3 runs to 14 residues. Trimming took off 7 bases at V and 4 bases at J, with 14 bases between the two ends.

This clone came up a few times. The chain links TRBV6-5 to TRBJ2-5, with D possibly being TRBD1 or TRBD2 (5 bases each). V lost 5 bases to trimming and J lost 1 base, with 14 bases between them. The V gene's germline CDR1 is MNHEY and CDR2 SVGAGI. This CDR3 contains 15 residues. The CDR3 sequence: CASSPPRGIQETQYF. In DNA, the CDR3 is TGTGCCAGCAGTCCCCCCCGGGGCATCCAAGAGACCCAGTACTTC.

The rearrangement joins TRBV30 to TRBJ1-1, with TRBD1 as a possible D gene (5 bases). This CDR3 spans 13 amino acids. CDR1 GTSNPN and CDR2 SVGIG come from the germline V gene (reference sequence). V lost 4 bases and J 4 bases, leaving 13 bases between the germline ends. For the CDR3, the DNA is TGTGCCTGGACCTTGGGGGGTGGCACTGAAGCTTTCTTT. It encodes CAWTLGGGTEAFF.

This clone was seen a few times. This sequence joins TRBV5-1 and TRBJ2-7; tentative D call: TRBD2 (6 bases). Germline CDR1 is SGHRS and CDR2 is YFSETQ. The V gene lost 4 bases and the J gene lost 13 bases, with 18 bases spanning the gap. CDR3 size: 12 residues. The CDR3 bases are TGCGCCAGCAGCCGTAGCGGTCAGGTAGGATACTTC. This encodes CASSRSGQVGYF.

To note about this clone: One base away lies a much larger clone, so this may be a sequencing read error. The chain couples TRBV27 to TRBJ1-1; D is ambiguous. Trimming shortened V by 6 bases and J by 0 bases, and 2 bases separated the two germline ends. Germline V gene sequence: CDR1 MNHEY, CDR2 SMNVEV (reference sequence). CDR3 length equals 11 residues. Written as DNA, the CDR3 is TGTGCCAGCAGGGTGAACACTGAAGCTTTCTTT. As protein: CASRVNTEAFF.

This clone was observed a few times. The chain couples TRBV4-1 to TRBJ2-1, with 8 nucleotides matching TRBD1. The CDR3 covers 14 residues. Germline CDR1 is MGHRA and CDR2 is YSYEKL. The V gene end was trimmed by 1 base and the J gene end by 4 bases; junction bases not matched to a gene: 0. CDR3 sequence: CASSQGQGYNEQFF. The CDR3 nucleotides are TGCGCCAGCAGCCAAGGACAGGGGTACAATGAGCAGTTCTTC.

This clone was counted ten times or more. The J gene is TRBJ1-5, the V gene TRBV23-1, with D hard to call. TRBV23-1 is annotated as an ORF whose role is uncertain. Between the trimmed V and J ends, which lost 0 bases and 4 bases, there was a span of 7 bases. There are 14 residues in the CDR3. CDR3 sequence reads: CASSQSTSNQPQHF. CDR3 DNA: TGCGCCAGCAGTCAATCGACCTCAAATCAGCCCCAGCATTTT.

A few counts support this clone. CDR3: CASTITPSHPNQPQHF. The CDR3 DNA sequence: TGTGCCAGCACCATAACCCCGTCTCATCCCAATCAGCCCCAGCATTTT. V and J are TRBV7-2 and TRBJ1-5; D remains unclear. There are 16 residues in the CDR3. Per the germline V gene, CDR1 is SGHTA and CDR2 is FQGNSA. With 7 bases removed from V and 3 bases from J, the gap between germline ends came to 19 bases.

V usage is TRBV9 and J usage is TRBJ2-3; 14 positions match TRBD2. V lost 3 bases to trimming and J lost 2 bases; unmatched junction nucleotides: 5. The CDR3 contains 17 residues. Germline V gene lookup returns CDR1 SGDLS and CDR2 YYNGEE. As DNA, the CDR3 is TGTGCCAGCAGCGCGGGACTAGCGGGGGCAAACACAGATACGCAGTATTTT. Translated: CASSAGLAGANTDTQYF. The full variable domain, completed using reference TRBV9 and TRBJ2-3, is DSGVTQTPKHLITATGQRVTLRCSPRSGDLSVYWYQQSLDQGLQFLIQYYNGEERAKGNILERFSAQQFPDLHSELNLSSLELGDSALYFCASSAGLAGANTDTQYFGPGTRLTVL.

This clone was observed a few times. CDR3 in amino acids: CASSEEVAPQETQYF. The CDR3 nucleotides read TGTGCCAGCAGCGAAGAGGTGGCACCCCAAGAGACCCAGTACTTC. The V call is TRBV7-9, the J call TRBJ2-5; D is unresolved. The CDR3 covers 15 residues. V shed 5 bases and J shed 1 base, with 14 bases lying between them. Germline-derived CDR1 and CDR2 are SEHNR and FQNEAQ (reference sequence).

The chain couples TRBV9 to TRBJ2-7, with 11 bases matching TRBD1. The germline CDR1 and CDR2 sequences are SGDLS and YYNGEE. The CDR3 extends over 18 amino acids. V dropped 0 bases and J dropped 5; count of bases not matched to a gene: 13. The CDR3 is CASSVGIIWTGGSHEQYF. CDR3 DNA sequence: TGTGCCAGCAGCGTAGGGATCATCTGGACAGGGGGCTCACACGAGCAGTACTTC.

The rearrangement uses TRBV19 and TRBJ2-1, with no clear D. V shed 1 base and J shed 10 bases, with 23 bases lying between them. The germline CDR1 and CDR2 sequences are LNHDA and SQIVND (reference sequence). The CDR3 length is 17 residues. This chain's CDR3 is CASSIGPIDEALREQFF. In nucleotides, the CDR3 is TGTGCCAGTAGTATAGGACCCATCGACGAAGCCCTGAGGGAGCAGTTCTTC.

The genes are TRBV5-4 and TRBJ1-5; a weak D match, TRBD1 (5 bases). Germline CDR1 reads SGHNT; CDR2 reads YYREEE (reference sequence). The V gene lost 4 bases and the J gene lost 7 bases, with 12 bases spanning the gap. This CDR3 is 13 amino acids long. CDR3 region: CASSPAQGQPQHF. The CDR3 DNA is TGTGCCAGCAGCCCGGCCCAGGGCCAGCCCCAGCATTTT.

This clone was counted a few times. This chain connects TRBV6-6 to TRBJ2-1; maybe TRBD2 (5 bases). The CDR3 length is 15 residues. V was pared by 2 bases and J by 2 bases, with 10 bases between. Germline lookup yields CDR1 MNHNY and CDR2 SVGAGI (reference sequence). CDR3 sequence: CASSYGELTYNEQFF. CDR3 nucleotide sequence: TGTGCCAGCAGTTACGGGGAGCTTACCTACAATGAGCAGTTCTTC.

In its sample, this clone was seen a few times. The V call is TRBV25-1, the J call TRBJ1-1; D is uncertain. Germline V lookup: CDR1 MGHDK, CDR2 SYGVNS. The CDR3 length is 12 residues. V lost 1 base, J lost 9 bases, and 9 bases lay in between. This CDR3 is CASSESRQKAFF. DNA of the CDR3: TGTGCCAGCAGTGAATCGAGGCAAAAAGCTTTCTTT.

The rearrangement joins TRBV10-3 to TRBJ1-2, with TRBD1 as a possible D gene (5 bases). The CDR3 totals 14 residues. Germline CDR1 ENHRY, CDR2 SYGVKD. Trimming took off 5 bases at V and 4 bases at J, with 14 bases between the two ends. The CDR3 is CAISRTGWTYGYTF. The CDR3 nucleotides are TGTGCCATCAGTCGAACAGGTTGGACCTATGGCTACACCTTC.

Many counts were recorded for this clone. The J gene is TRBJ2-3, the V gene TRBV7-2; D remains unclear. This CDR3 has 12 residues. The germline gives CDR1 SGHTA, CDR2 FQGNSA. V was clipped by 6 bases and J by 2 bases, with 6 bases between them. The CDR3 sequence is CASRRFTDTQYF. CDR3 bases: TGTGCCAGCAGGCGCTTCACAGATACGCAGTATTTT.

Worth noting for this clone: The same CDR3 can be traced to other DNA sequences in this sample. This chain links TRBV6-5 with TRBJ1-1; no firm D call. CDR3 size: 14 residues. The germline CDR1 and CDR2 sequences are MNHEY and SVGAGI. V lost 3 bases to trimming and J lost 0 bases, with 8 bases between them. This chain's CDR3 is CASSYGVLNTEAFF. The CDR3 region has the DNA TGTGCCAGCAGTTATGGGGTCCTGAACACTGAAGCTTTCTTT.

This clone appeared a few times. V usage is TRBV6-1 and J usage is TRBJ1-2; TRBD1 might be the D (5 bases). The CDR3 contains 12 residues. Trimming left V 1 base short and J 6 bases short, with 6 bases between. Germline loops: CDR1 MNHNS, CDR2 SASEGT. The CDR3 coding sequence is TGTGCCAGCAGTGAAGTAGGGGATGGCTACACCTTC. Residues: CASSEVGDGYTF.

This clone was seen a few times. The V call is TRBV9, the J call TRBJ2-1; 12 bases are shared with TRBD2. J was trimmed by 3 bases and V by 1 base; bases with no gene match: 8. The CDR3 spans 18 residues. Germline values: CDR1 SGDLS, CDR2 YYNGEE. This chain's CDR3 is CASSVRPRTSGNYNEQFF. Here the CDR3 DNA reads TGTGCCAGCAGCGTACGCCCCCGGACTAGCGGGAACTACAATGAGCAGTTCTTC.